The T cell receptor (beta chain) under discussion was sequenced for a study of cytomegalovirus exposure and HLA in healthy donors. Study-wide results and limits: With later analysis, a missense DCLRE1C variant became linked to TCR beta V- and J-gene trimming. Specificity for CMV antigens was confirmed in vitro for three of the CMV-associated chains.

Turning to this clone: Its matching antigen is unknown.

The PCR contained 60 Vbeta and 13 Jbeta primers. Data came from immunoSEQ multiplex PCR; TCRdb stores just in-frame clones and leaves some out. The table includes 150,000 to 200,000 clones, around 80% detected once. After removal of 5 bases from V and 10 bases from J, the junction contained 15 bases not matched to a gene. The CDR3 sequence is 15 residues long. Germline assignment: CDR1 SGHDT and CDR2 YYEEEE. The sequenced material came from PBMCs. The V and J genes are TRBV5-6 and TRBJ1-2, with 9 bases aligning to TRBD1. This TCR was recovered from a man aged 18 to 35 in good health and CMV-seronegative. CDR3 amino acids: CASRYTGGAGLPYTF. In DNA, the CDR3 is TGTGCCAGCAGGTATACAGGGGGCGCAGGATTGCCCTACACCTTC.